This entry lists 8 T cell receptor beta chains sequenced from one sample in a study of OX40 agonist ivuxolimab in advanced cancers. Assay: immunoSEQ multiplex PCR; the TCRdb copy retains only in-frame clones and omits some. The repertoire holds almost 85,000 clones, with about 86% as singletons. The sequences come from CD4+ or CD8+ T cells sorted from blood, collected in a trial of the OX40 agonist ivuxolimab. These receptors all come from an adult with an advanced solid tumor such as melanoma, head and neck, liver or kidney cancer.

This chain connects TRBV10-1 to TRBJ1-1, with 7 bases aligning to TRBD1. CDR3 length: 14 amino acids. The ends lost 4 bases at V and 0 bases at J; junction bases unmatched: 2. CDR1 and CDR2 (germline): WNHNN, SYGVQD (reference sequence). Here the CDR3 DNA reads TGCGCCAGCAGTGGGACAGGCCTGAACACTGAAGCTTTCTTT. Translated, it gives CASSGTGLNTEAFF.

CDR3 sequence (DNA): TGTGCCAGCTCACCAAACAGGGTGGAGACTGAAGCTTTCTTT. The encoded protein is CASSPNRVETEAFF. V gene TRBV18 combines with J gene TRBJ1-1; perhaps TRBD1 as D (6 bases). The ends were cut back, 2 bases at V and 5 bases at J, with 12 bases in the middle. Germline V CDR1 and CDR2: KGHSH, LQKENI. The CDR3 is made up of 14 amino acids.

This chain connects TRBV7-9 to TRBJ1-5; unclear D gene. Germline-derived CDR1 and CDR2 are SEHNR and FQNEAQ (reference sequence). V shed 1 base and J shed 8 bases, with 6 bases lying between them. The CDR3 loop spans 12 amino acids. The CDR3 DNA is TGTGCCAGCAGCTTAGGGAAGGAGCCCCAGCATTTT. It codes for CASSLGKEPQHF. Full variable domain (rest looked up from reference TRBV7-9 and TRBJ1-5): DTGVSQNPRHKITKRGQNVTFRCDPISEHNRLYWYRQTLGQGPEFLTYFQNEAQLEKSRLLSDRFSAERPKGSFSTLEIQRTEQGDSAMYLCASSLGKEPQHFGDGTRLSIL.

The J gene is TRBJ1-2, the V gene TRBV7-9; D gene ambiguous. V was trimmed by 5 bases and J by 0 bases, leaving 10 bases between them. Per germline, CDR1 SEHNR and CDR2 FQNEAQ (reference sequence). CDR3 length: 14 residues. The DNA for the CDR3 is TGTGCCAGCAGCCCCGGGGTAACTAACTATGGCTACACCTTC. Translated: CASSPGVTNYGYTF.

The chain has TRBV7-6 and TRBJ2-5; possibly TRBD2 for D (6 bases). V lost 5 bases and J 9 bases, leaving 19 bases between the germline ends. Germline V lookup: CDR1 SGHVS, CDR2 FNYEAQ. The CDR3 has 14 residues. CDR3 DNA sequence: TGTGCCAGCAGCCCCGGAGGAGGGGTCTCACCCCAGTACTTC. This sequence encodes CASSPGGGVSPQYF.

The rearrangement joins TRBV7-8 to TRBJ2-5, with 8 positions matching TRBD2. Per germline, CDR1 SGHVS and CDR2 FQNEAQ. V lost 8 bases and J lost 4; bases outside the gene matches: 21. This CDR3 is 18 amino acids long. The CDR3 nucleotides read TGTGCCAGCGCAAGTGACATTGTGGTAGCGGGGATTGGAGAGACCCAGTACTTC. Translated, it gives CASASDIVVAGIGETQYF.

V usage is TRBV14 and J usage is TRBJ2-7, with 10 bases identical to TRBD1. Per the germline V gene, CDR1 is SGHDN and CDR2 is FVKESK. The CDR3 has 15 residues. J was trimmed by 6 bases and V by 1 base; bases with no gene match: 6. CDR3 coding DNA: TGTGCCAGCAGCCAAGTGACAGGGGGCTTTCGCGAGCAGTACTTC. It translates to CASSQVTGGFREQYF.

The V gene is TRBV7-2, the J gene TRBJ2-3, with D possibly matching TRBD2 (5 bases). V was trimmed by 2 bases and J by 0 bases, leaving 9 bases between them. The CDR3 is 15 amino acids. Germline loops: CDR1 SGHTA, CDR2 FQGNSA. The CDR3 sequence is CASSLSAVSTDTQYF. In DNA form, the CDR3 reads TGTGCCAGCAGCTTATCAGCGGTGAGCACAGATACGCAGTATTTT.